The 9 T cell receptor beta chains below were found in one sample sequenced in a study of quantifying T cell responses using KT2 cells. Whole-study context: cDNA was made from DNase-treated RNA using alpha and beta constant primers.

An oligo carrying a UMI was ligated to the cDNA 3' end. An equimolar mix of RC1.1 and RC1.2 primed the beta chain across TRBC1 and TRBC2. TCRdb called the UMI-ligation and nested PCR reads again in MiXCR, with one record for every CDR3 protein. The data hold about 33,000 distinct CDR3 sequences, with approximately 10% observed a single time. Sequencing was done on a sample of PBMCs spiked with cells of the T cell clone KT2. These receptors came from a human donor.

This clonotype has more than one count but fewer than ten. This chain uses TRBV7-3 with TRBJ2-6; D possibly uses TRBD1 or TRBD2 (6 bases each). The CDR3 is made up of 16 amino acids. The V gene lost 0 bases and the J gene lost 3 bases, with 9 bases spanning the gap. Germline V gives CDR1 SGHTA, CDR2 FQGTGA. CDR3 coding DNA: TGTGCCAGCAGCTTAACAGGGGGAGGTGGGGCCAACGTCCTGACTTTC. It specifies CASSLTGGGGANVLTF.

This clonotype was found a few times. The rearrangement links TRBV29-1 to TRBJ2-5, with D perhaps matching TRBD1 or TRBD2 (6 bases each). The V end lost 4 bases, the J end lost 1 base, and 10 bases lay between the germline ends. Per the germline V gene, CDR1 is SQVTM and CDR2 is ANQGSEA. The CDR3 has 13 amino acids. CDR3 in amino acids: CSVAPGAQETQYF. Here the CDR3 DNA reads TGCAGCGTTGCCCCGGGGGCCCAAGAGACCCAGTACTTC. The full variable domain, with the rest looked up from reference TRBV29-1 and TRBJ2-5, is SAVISQKPSRDICQRGTSLTIQCQVDSQVTMMFWYRQQPGQSLTLIATANQGSEATYESGFVIDKFPISRPNLTFSTLTVSNMSPEDSSIYLCSVAPGAQETQYFGPGTRLLVL.

This clonotype was counted only a few times. This chain connects TRBV4-1 to TRBJ2-3, with D maybe TRBD1 (5 bases). Germline V CDR1 and CDR2: MGHRA, YSYEKL. V shed 5 bases and J shed 5 bases, with 20 bases lying between them. The CDR3 runs to 16 residues. The CDR3 DNA follows: TGCGCCAGCAGCTTAGATCAGGGCAGGGCGGTAGATACGCAGTATTTT. Its translation: CASSLDQGRAVDTQYF.

This clonotype was detected a few times. DNA of the CDR3: TGTGCCAGCAGTCGACCCGGACAGGGACACTACAATGAGCAGTTCTTC. Translated, it gives CASSRPGQGHYNEQFF. The rearrangement joins TRBV6-5 to TRBJ2-1, with 8 bases fitting TRBD1. V lost 5 bases, J lost 3 bases, and 9 bases stayed unmatched. The CDR3 contains 16 residues. In germline, CDR1 is MNHEY, CDR2 SVGAGI.

J is TRBJ2-2 and V is TRBV7-9; 7 bases fit TRBD1. The germline CDR1 and CDR2 sequences are SEHNR and FQNEAQ (reference sequence). The CDR3 has 14 residues. The V gene end was trimmed by 5 bases and the J gene end by 4 bases; junction bases not matched to a gene: 4. CDR3 sequence (DNA): TGTGCCAGCAGCCCGAACAGGGGCACCGGGGAGCTGTTTTTT. It translates to CASSPNRGTGELFF.

The J gene is TRBJ2-7, the V gene TRBV4-2; D not certain. Deletions cut 0 bases from V and 0 bases from J, with 12 bases between. This CDR3 has 16 residues. CDR1 is LGHNA and CDR2 is YNFKEQ in the germline V gene. CDR3 nucleotide sequence: TGTGCCAGCAGCCAAGAGTGGGCCGCCTACTCCTACGAGCAGTACTTC. Its translation: CASSQEWAAYSYEQYF.

The genes are TRBV10-1 and TRBJ2-7, with 10 positions matching TRBD1. The CDR3 is 15 residues long. Germline loops: CDR1 WNHNN, CDR2 SYGVQD (reference sequence). Unmatched junction bases numbered 6, after V lost 2 bases and J lost 5 bases. CDR3 sequence reads: CASSEMTGGIHEQYF. The CDR3 coding sequence is TGCGCCAGCAGTGAGATGACAGGGGGCATCCACGAGCAGTACTTC.

The sample holds a few counts of this clonotype. The chain uses TRBV3-1 and TRBJ2-7; D ambiguous. Trimming stripped 1 base from V and 2 bases from J, with 9 bases between. CDR1 and CDR2 from the germline V gene are LGHDT and YNNKEL (reference sequence). This CDR3 has 14 residues. CDR3 protein: CASSQAGGTYEQYF. The CDR3 nucleotides read TGTGCCAGCAGCCAAGCGGGCGGCACCTACGAGCAGTACTTC.

This clonotype showed up just a few times. The V and J genes are TRBV28 and TRBJ1-3; D remains unclear. This CDR3 spans 15 amino acids. CDR1 is MDHEN, CDR2 SYDVKM, per germline. V shed 6 bases and J shed 9 bases, with 21 bases lying between them. DNA of the CDR3: TGTGCCAGCAGGGCCGAGGGCCCCTTTGGGTTCACCATATATTTT. Its protein is CASRAEGPFGFTIYF. The whole variable domain, remainder taken from reference TRBV28 and TRBJ1-3, is DVKVTQSSRYLVKRTGEKVFLECVQDMDHENMFWYRQDPGLGLRLIYFSYDVKMKEKGDIPEGYSVSREKKERFSLILESASTNQTSMYLCASRAEGPFGFTIYFGEGSWLTVV.